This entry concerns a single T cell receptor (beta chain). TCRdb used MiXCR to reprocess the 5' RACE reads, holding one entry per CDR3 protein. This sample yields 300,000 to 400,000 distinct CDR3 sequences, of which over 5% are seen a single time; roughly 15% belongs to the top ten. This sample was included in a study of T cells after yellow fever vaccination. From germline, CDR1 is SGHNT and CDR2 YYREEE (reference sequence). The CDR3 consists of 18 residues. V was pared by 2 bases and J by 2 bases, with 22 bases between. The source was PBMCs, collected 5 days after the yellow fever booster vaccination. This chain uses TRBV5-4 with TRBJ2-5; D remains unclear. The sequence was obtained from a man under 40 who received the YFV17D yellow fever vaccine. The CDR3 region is CASSFGNGRSSAQETQYF. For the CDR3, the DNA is TGTGCCAGCAGCTTCGGAAACGGGCGATCCTCCGCACAAGAGACCCAGTACTTC.